A single sample is the source of the 19 T cell receptor beta chains below, sequenced in a study of post-analysis software for immune sequencing data. Study-wide results and caveats: Four or five TRBV segments occurring more often in patients than controls included TRBV5-6, TRBV5-1 and TRBV20-1.

Their antigens are not known. Unique molecular identifiers had been added to the TCR beta cDNA libraries. MiXCR was run by TCRdb on the PCR reads, yielding one entry per CDR3 protein. Among about 540,000 distinct CDR3 sequences listed, around 36% were seen once. Sample: blood. The receptors here all came from a girl younger than 18 with multiple sclerosis.

This clonotype was seen more than once but under ten times. The chain carries TRBV4-2 and TRBJ2-1; TRBD2 agrees at 11 bases. V shed 4 bases and J 8 bases; nucleotides not matched to a gene: 4. Germline V CDR1 and CDR2: LGHNA, YNFKEQ. CDR3 length equals 14 residues. The CDR3, as DNA: TGTGCCAGCAGCCCGGGGACTAGCGGCGATGAGCAGTTCTTC. This encodes CASSPGTSGDEQFF.

This clonotype was detected only a few times. This sequence joins TRBV20-1 and TRBJ2-1, with 12 bases fitting TRBD1. Looked up from germline, CDR1 is DFQATT and CDR2 is SNEGSKA (reference sequence). The length of the CDR3 is 13 residues. CDR3 region: CIGDRGLYNEQFF. The CDR3 bases are TGCATCGGGGACAGGGGGCTGTATAATGAGCAGTTCTTC.

This clonotype showed up just a few times. CDR3 in DNA: TGTGCCAGCAGCTTGGCGGGGACAGGGGTGAATGAGCAGTTCTTC. This encodes CASSLAGTGVNEQFF. The rearrangement joins TRBV7-2 to TRBJ2-1; TRBD1 agrees at 10 bases. V lost 3 bases and J lost 7; bases outside the gene matches: 6. Germline CDR1 SGHTA, CDR2 FQGNSA. There are 15 residues in the CDR3.

V gene TRBV12-3 or TRBV12-4 combines with J gene TRBJ2-7, with 7 bases identical to TRBD1. This CDR3 region has 16 residues. The junction had 6 bases not matched to a gene; V was cut back by 0 bases and J by 1 base. The chain's CDR3 is CASSLASTGVSYEQYF. As DNA, the CDR3 is TGTGCCAGCAGTTTAGCGAGTACAGGGGTGTCCTACGAGCAGTACTTC.

J is TRBJ2-7 and V is TRBV29-1, with 8 bases aligning to TRBD1. V was clipped by 6 bases and J by 7 bases; unmatched bases: 5. Germline CDR1 is SQVTM and CDR2 is ANQGSEA. CDR3 length equals 11 residues. For the CDR3, the DNA is TGCAGCGTCCTGGGGACAGGAGAGCAGTACTTC. Its translation: CSVLGTGEQYF.

The sample holds a few counts of this clonotype. J is TRBJ2-4 and V is TRBV7-9; perhaps TRBD1 as D (8 bases). CDR1 is SEHNR, CDR2 FQNEAQ, per germline (reference sequence). This CDR3 is built from 17 residues. V gave up 4 bases and J gave up 3 bases, with 19 bases separating them. CDR3 sequence reads: CASSYQWTGRDKNIQYF. The CDR3 coding sequence is TGTGCCAGCAGCTACCAGTGGACAGGGAGGGACAAAAACATTCAGTACTTC.

This chain links TRBV7-9 with TRBJ1-2; 8 bases map to TRBD1. J lost 6 bases, V lost 2 bases, and 5 bases had no gene match. CDR3 length: 14 amino acids. Germline V gene data show CDR1 as SEHNR and CDR2 as FQNEAQ (reference sequence). CDR3 coding DNA: TGTGCCAGCAGCTTAAGGCAGGGGGCGGATGGCTACACCTTC. This sequence encodes CASSLRQGADGYTF.

V and J are TRBV20-1 and TRBJ1-4, with D unclear. The CDR3 totals 17 residues. Germline V CDR1 and CDR2: DFQATT, SNEGSKA (reference sequence). Trimming removed 0 bases at V and 8 bases at J, with 22 bases between. This CDR3 is CSARDPAKFPLPEKLFF. In nucleotides, the CDR3 is TGCAGTGCTAGAGATCCCGCTAAATTTCCTCTTCCGGAAAAACTGTTTTTT.

The sample holds a few counts of this clonotype. The chain's CDR3 is CASSVGPGGPNTEAFF. The CDR3 DNA is TGTGCCAGCAGCGTAGGCCCCGGGGGGCCGAACACTGAAGCTTTCTTT. The chain couples TRBV9 to TRBJ1-1; D is possibly TRBD1 (6 bases). Germline CDR1 reads SGDLS; CDR2 reads YYNGEE. Between the trimmed V and J ends, which lost 0 bases and 1 base, there was a span of 13 bases. The CDR3 runs to 16 residues.

This clonotype was seen just once. The chain couples TRBV5-1 to TRBJ1-2, with 7 bases identical to TRBD1. This CDR3 comprises 15 residues. Trimming took 1 base from V and 1 from J; bases not matched to a gene: 4. Germline CDR1 SGHRS, CDR2 YFSETQ. The CDR3 sequence: CASSLTGDYNYGYTF. The CDR3, as DNA: TGCGCCAGCAGCTTGACAGGGGACTATAACTATGGCTACACCTTC.

This clonotype has only a few counts. The chain has TRBV9 and TRBJ2-7, with D possibly being TRBD1 or TRBD2 (5 bases each). Trimming removed 0 bases at V and 2 bases at J, with 12 bases between. CDR3 length equals 15 residues. Germline values: CDR1 SGDLS, CDR2 YYNGEE. The CDR3 here is CASSVGGAGPYEQYF. In DNA, the CDR3 is TGTGCCAGCAGCGTAGGAGGGGCAGGACCCTACGAGCAGTACTTC.

This clonotype has a handful of counts. The rearrangement joins TRBV4-2 to TRBJ1-4; D might be TRBD1 (6 bases). This CDR3 is 15 amino acids long. Germline loops: CDR1 LGHNA, CDR2 YNFKEQ. Trimming pared 0 bases from V and 11 bases from J, leaving 16 bases between. The chain's CDR3 is CASSQELQGMWKLFF. Here the CDR3 DNA reads TGTGCCAGCAGCCAAGAACTACAGGGAATGTGGAAACTGTTTTTT.

In this sample, this clonotype turned up a few times. The DNA for the CDR3 is TGTGCCAGCAGTCCCAAGGGGGGTGGCACTGAAGCTTTCTTT. This codes for CASSPKGGGTEAFF. This chain uses TRBV27 with TRBJ1-1, with TRBD1 as a possible D gene (6 bases). Germline CDR1 is MNHEY and CDR2 is SMNVEV (reference sequence). The CDR3 sequence is 14 residues long. The germline V and J ends were trimmed by 5 bases and 4 bases, with 14 bases remaining between them.

The chain employs TRBV11-2 and TRBJ2-1, with 14 bases fitting TRBD2. The CDR3 has 17 residues. Unmatched junction bases numbered 5, after V lost 1 base and J lost 6 bases. The germline V gene has CDR1 SGHAT and CDR2 FQNNGV. The CDR3 DNA reads as TGTGCCAGCAGCTTAGGACTAGCGGGGGGGCCCAGCAATGAGCAGTTCTTC. Encoded protein: CASSLGLAGGPSNEQFF.

V is TRBV6-5 and J is TRBJ2-5; 8 bases fit TRBD1. The CDR3 runs 13 residues. After removal of 7 bases from V and 5 bases from J, the junction contained 6 bases not matched to a gene. Germline-derived CDR1 and CDR2 are MNHEY and SVGAGI. DNA of the CDR3: TGTGCCAGCAAGAGACAGGGGAGGGAGACCCAGTACTTC. Encoded protein: CASKRQGRETQYF.

This clonotype has more than one count but fewer than ten. V is TRBV7-2 and J is TRBJ2-1; D may be TRBD1 or TRBD2 (6 bases each). Between the trimmed V and J ends, which lost 3 bases and 4 bases, there was a span of 13 bases. The germline gives CDR1 SGHTA, CDR2 FQGNSA. CDR3 length: 15 residues. This CDR3 reads CASSLWGALYNEQFF. DNA of the CDR3: TGTGCCAGCAGCTTGTGGGGGGCACTTTACAATGAGCAGTTCTTC. The whole variable domain, remainder taken from reference TRBV7-2 and TRBJ2-1, is GAGVSQSPSNKVTEKGKDVELRCDPISGHTALYWYRQSLGQGLEFLIYFQGNSAPDKSGLPSDRFSAERTGGSVSTLTIQRTQQEDSAVYLCASSLWGALYNEQFFGPGTRLTVL.

This chain uses TRBV7-2 with TRBJ2-1; D gene ambiguous. Between the trimmed V and J ends, which lost 2 bases and 6 bases, there was a span of 11 bases. Germline values: CDR1 SGHTA, CDR2 FQGNSA. The CDR3 spans 14 residues. Here the CDR3 reads CASSLRIPGNEQFF. The CDR3 DNA follows: TGTGCCAGCAGCTTACGGATCCCAGGCAATGAGCAGTTCTTC.

The chain is built from TRBV12-3 or TRBV12-4 and TRBJ2-1, with 9 bases aligning to TRBD2. Trimming cost V 7 bases and J 5 bases; bases outside gene matches: 18. The CDR3 is 18 amino acids. The CDR3 spells CASNPLSGGPGNNNEQFF. CDR3 DNA sequence: TGTGCCAGCAACCCCTTAAGCGGGGGGCCAGGTAATAACAATGAGCAGTTCTTC.

Comments on this clonotype: At one end, the junction sequence differs from germline, possibly due to a read error. The CDR3 here is CSVPGLQLITDAQYF. CDR3 bases: TGCAGCGTCCCCGGACTCCAACTCATCACAGATGCGCAGTATTTT. V and J are TRBV29-1 and TRBJ2-3, with a possible D match to TRBD2 (5 bases). Germline lookup yields CDR1 SQVTM and CDR2 ANQGSEA. This CDR3 spans 15 amino acids.